The next 18 T cell receptor beta chains were all read from a single sample in a study of human T cells and chemical hapten exposure. In TCRdb, the RACE reads were re-called with MiXCR into one record per CDR3 protein. The table records roughly 38,000 distinct CDR3 sequences, around 12% of them present only once. Time point meaning: pre-sensitization, week 0. Treatment described: therapeutic diphenylcyclopropenone sensitization with weekly scalp DPC. The input for sequencing was whole blood, taken in connection with sensitization to the hapten diphenylcyclopropenone (DPC). Receptor source: a young woman with alopecia areata. Some clones in this sample may be carry-over from other donors' samples.

The gene calls are TRBV12-3 or TRBV12-4 and TRBJ2-7, with 8 bases identical to TRBD1. This CDR3 contains 14 residues. After removal of 7 bases from V and 7 bases from J, the junction contained 12 bases not matched to a gene. The CDR3 sequence is CASIPGQGATEQYF. CDR3 DNA sequence: TGTGCCAGCATCCCCGGGCAGGGGGCTACGGAGCAGTACTTC.

This clonotype occurred many times. The genes are TRBV20-1 and TRBJ2-5, with TRBD2 matching over 13 bases. Unmatched junction bases numbered 1, after V lost 1 base and J lost 2 bases. The germline CDR1 and CDR2 sequences are DFQATT and SNEGSKA (reference sequence). The CDR3 is 15 amino acids. CDR3 nucleotide sequence: TGCAGTGCTAGAGGGGGACTAGCGGGACAAGAGACCCAGTACTTC. It is translated as CSARGGLAGQETQYF.

This clonotype has more than one count but fewer than ten. The J gene is TRBJ2-1, the V gene TRBV11-2, with D maybe TRBD2 (6 bases). The V gene's germline CDR1 is SGHAT and CDR2 FQNNGV. V lost 5 bases and J lost 5, with 13 bases in between. The CDR3 extends over 14 amino acids. The CDR3 region is CASSPATSNNEQFF. The CDR3 nucleotides are TGTGCCAGCAGCCCCGCGACTAGTAACAATGAGCAGTTCTTC.

V is TRBV4-3 and J is TRBJ1-1; weak D call: TRBD1 (5 bases). This CDR3 contains 13 residues. Trimming removed 4 bases from V and 3 bases from J, with 9 bases in between. The germline V gene has CDR1 LGHNA and CDR2 YSLEER. As DNA, the CDR3 is TGCGCCAGCAGCCCCAGGGAGGACACTGAAGCTTTCTTT. This encodes CASSPREDTEAFF.

In this sample, this clonotype turned up a few times. The chain couples TRBV19 to TRBJ2-3; 8 bases are shared with TRBD1. The CDR3 covers 14 residues. In germline, CDR1 is LNHDA, CDR2 SQIVND (reference sequence). V shed 4 bases and J 6 bases; nucleotides not matched to a gene: 6. CDR3 sequence reads: CASSTGQAYDTQYF. Written as DNA, the CDR3 is TGTGCCAGTAGTACGGGACAGGCCTATGATACGCAGTATTTT. The whole variable domain, remainder taken from reference TRBV19 and TRBJ2-3, is DGGITQSPKYLFRKEGQNVTLSCEQNLNHDAMYWYRQDPGQGLRLIYYSQIVNDFQKGDIAEGYSVSREKKESFPLTVTSAQKNPTAFYLCASSTGQAYDTQYFGPGTRLTVL.

The chain has TRBV10-2 and TRBJ2-5; 10 bases are shared with TRBD1. Trimming cost V 6 bases and J 2 bases; bases outside gene matches: 3. Germline V CDR1 and CDR2: WSHSY, SAAADI. The CDR3 spans 14 residues. The chain's CDR3 is CASRGQGLQETQYF. The CDR3 region has the DNA TGCGCCAGCAGGGGACAGGGGCTTCAAGAGACCCAGTACTTC.

DNA for the CDR3: TGCAGCGTGGGAAGCTCCTACAATGAGCAGTTCTTC. Amino acids: CSVGSSYNEQFF. The chain combines TRBV29-1 with TRBJ2-1; D remains unclear. Looked up from germline, CDR1 is SQVTM and CDR2 is ANQGSEA. V was clipped by 6 bases and J by 0 bases, with 6 bases between them. CDR3 length equals 12 residues.

This clonotype appeared a few times. The rearrangement joins TRBV29-1 to TRBJ2-5; weak D call: TRBD2 (6 bases). V was trimmed by 6 bases and J by 5 bases, leaving 19 bases between them. The CDR3 consists of 14 residues. Germline V CDR1 and CDR2: SQVTM, ANQGSEA. The CDR3 DNA reads as TGCAGCGTCGATAGAGCGGGTTTCAGGGAGACCCAGTACTTC. Translating gives CSVDRAGFRETQYF. Full variable domain (rest looked up from reference TRBV29-1 and TRBJ2-5): SAVISQKPSRDICQRGTSLTIQCQVDSQVTMMFWYRQQPGQSLTLIATANQGSEATYESGFVIDKFPISRPNLTFSTLTVSNMSPEDSSIYLCSVDRAGFRETQYFGPGTRLLVL.

This clonotype was detected a few times. The chain couples TRBV6-1 to TRBJ2-7; D is undetermined. The V gene lost 0 bases and the J gene lost 3 bases, with 9 bases spanning the gap. CDR1 is MNHNS and CDR2 is SASEGT in the germline V gene. The CDR3 is 14 residues long. For the CDR3, the DNA is TGTGCCAGCAGTGAAGCGGAGTGGGGCTACGAGCAGTACTTC. Residues: CASSEAEWGYEQYF.

Ten or more counts support this clonotype. The chain employs TRBV6-2 or TRBV6-3 and TRBJ2-1; D might be TRBD1 (5 bases). The CDR3 has 15 amino acids. Germline V gene lookup returns CDR1 MNHEY and CDR2 SVGEGT. Trimming stripped 8 bases from V and 6 bases from J, with 20 bases between. Here the CDR3 DNA reads TGTGCCAGCGGGGCGCGAGGTATCCCTCTCAATGAGCAGTTCTTC. Its translation is CASGARGIPLNEQFF.

This clonotype showed up many times. The chain links TRBV20-1 to TRBJ2-3; TRBD1 is a possible D gene (5 bases). The CDR3 loop spans 13 amino acids. CDR1 is DFQATT and CDR2 is SNEGSKA in the germline V gene (reference sequence). V lost 2 bases and J 9 bases, leaving 15 bases between the germline ends. The CDR3 spells CSARKRGQSTQYF. The CDR3 DNA reads TGCAGTGCTAGAAAAAGGGGCCAGTCGACGCAGTATTTT.

The chain uses TRBV4-3 and TRBJ1-4; 8 nucleotides match TRBD1. The CDR3 is 15 amino acids. CDR1 LGHNA and CDR2 YSLEER come from the germline V gene. V shed 4 bases and J 10 bases; nucleotides not matched to a gene: 11. CDR3 nucleotides: TGCGCCAGCAGCCCAGGACAGGGAGGATTCGGAAAACTGTTTTTT. As protein: CASSPGQGGFGKLFF.

The chain carries TRBV2 and TRBJ1-2, with D perhaps matching TRBD1 (6 bases). Germline V lookup: CDR1 SNHLY, CDR2 FYNNEI. The CDR3 covers 13 residues. Trimming took off 4 bases at V and 7 bases at J, with 13 bases between the two ends. For the CDR3, the DNA is TGTGCCAGCAGTGGATGGGGGGCGGCTGGCTACACCTTC. The encoded protein is CASSGWGAAGYTF.

This sequence joins TRBV28 and TRBJ2-4; D gene ambiguous. Between the trimmed V and J ends, which lost 6 bases and 4 bases, there was a span of 16 bases. The V gene's germline CDR1 is MDHEN and CDR2 SYDVKM. CDR3 size: 15 residues. The chain's CDR3 is CASSTYKGRKNIQYF. The CDR3 DNA reads as TGTGCCAGCAGCACCTATAAGGGTAGGAAAAACATTCAGTACTTC.

V usage is TRBV15 and J usage is TRBJ2-1, with D possibly being TRBD2 (5 bases). In germline, CDR1 is LNHNV, CDR2 YYDKDF (reference sequence). V was cut by 5 bases and J by 2 bases, with 10 bases left in between. The CDR3 is 14 amino acids. CDR3 region: CATSLTGAYNEQFF. CDR3 DNA: TGTGCCACCAGCTTAACCGGGGCCTACAATGAGCAGTTCTTC.

The chain combines TRBV7-2 with TRBJ2-3; the D gene is possibly TRBD1 (6 bases). Between the trimmed V and J ends, which lost 2 bases and 1 base, there was a span of 16 bases. The CDR3 runs to 17 residues. The germline V gene has CDR1 SGHTA and CDR2 FQGNSA. CDR3 DNA sequence: TGTGCCAGCAGCTTAAGGGGGATGAGCTCCGGCACAGATACGCAGTATTTT. It is translated as CASSLRGMSSGTDTQYF.

This clonotype was seen a few times. The chain employs TRBV6-2 or TRBV6-3 and TRBJ1-1, with a weak D call TRBD1 (6 bases). CDR1 is MNHEY and CDR2 is SVGEGT in the germline V gene. The CDR3 contains 14 residues. V was shortened by 6 bases and J by 6 bases, with 17 bases between the two germline ends. The CDR3 nucleotides read TGTGCCAGCAGAAGGACAGACGATCTCCCTGAAGCTTTCTTT. This sequence encodes CASRRTDDLPEAFF.

In its sample, this clonotype was seen many times. This rearrangement joins TRBV4-2 to TRBJ2-5; D is possibly TRBD2 (6 bases). Germline V gene data show CDR1 as LGHNA and CDR2 as YNFKEQ. The CDR3 loop spans 13 amino acids. Trimming removed 1 base from V and 3 bases from J, with 6 bases in between. CDR3 in amino acids: CASSQAGEETQYF. CDR3 bases: TGTGCCAGCAGCCAAGCGGGAGAAGAGACCCAGTACTTC.